A single sample gave rise to the 7 T cell receptor beta chains below, sequenced in a study of blood T cell repertoires in COVID-19 (dated by TCRdb to about 2020). Receptors were amplified or captured by the immunoSEQ multiplex PCR assay. The source is immuneACCESS, and TCRdb retained only in-frame sequences with V and J called. Part of the clones is not carried over; for the studies checked, unresolved V genes explain less than half of this, and the remainder is unexplained. For this sample the table gives under 300,000 clones, of which 70% to 90% were detected only once. 2% to 2.5% of the sample rests with the top ten. The sequenced sample was peripheral blood. All receptors come from a woman in her thirties or forties who had recovered from COVID-19.

The CDR3 spells CASSLVTSGSDTQYF. The CDR3, as DNA: TGTGCCAGCAGCTTGGTCACTAGCGGTTCAGATACGCAGTATTTT. The V gene is TRBV5-5, the J gene TRBJ2-3, with TRBD2 identical over 8 bases. Germline trimming cut 0 bases from V and 4 bases from J; bases unmatched to any gene: 4. The CDR3 spans 15 residues. Germline V gene sequence: CDR1 SGHKS, CDR2 YYEKEE (reference sequence).

In its sample, this clone was seen a few times. CDR3 nucleotide sequence: TGTGCCAGCAGTACCCCCGGGACAGGGGATGAAAAACTGTTTTTT. Amino acids: CASSTPGTGDEKLFF. The chain has TRBV28 and TRBJ1-4, with TRBD1 matching over 10 bases. CDR1 is MDHEN, CDR2 SYDVKM, per germline. The V gene end was trimmed by 5 bases and the J gene end by 6 bases; junction bases not matched to a gene: 6. This CDR3 comprises 15 residues.

The chain joins TRBV6-5 to TRBJ1-1, with TRBD1 as a possible D gene (5 bases). CDR1 is MNHEY and CDR2 is SVGAGI in the germline V gene. There are 13 residues in the CDR3. Trimming stripped 2 bases from V and 1 base from J, with 5 bases between. Here the CDR3 DNA reads TGTGCCAGCAGTTACGGACAGAACACTGAAGCTTTCTTT. Translating it yields CASSYGQNTEAFF.

This rearrangement joins TRBV30 to TRBJ1-5; TRBD1 agrees at 7 bases. The germline V gene encodes CDR1 GTSNPN and CDR2 SVGIG (reference sequence). The CDR3 contains 13 residues. Unmatched junction bases numbered 12, after V lost 5 bases and J lost 11 bases. CDR3: CAWSARGDMAQHF. CDR3 bases: TGTGCCTGGTCGGCCAGGGGGGATATGGCCCAGCATTTT.

The rearrangement joins TRBV3-1 (or the pseudogene TRBV3-2) to TRBJ2-7; the D gene is possibly TRBD2 (7 bases). The CDR3 is made up of 18 amino acids. Looked up from germline, CDR1 is LGHDT and CDR2 is YNNKEL (reference sequence). Trimming stripped 2 bases from V and 0 bases from J, with 20 bases between. The CDR3 DNA sequence: TGTGCCAGCAGCCAATACTATGGGGGGGGCCGGGACTCCTACGAGCAGTACTTC. Its protein product is CASSQYYGGGRDSYEQYF.

V gene TRBV19 combines with J gene TRBJ2-1; 11 nucleotides align to TRBD1. Germline CDR1 LNHDA, CDR2 SQIVND (reference sequence). V lost 1 base to trimming and J lost 6 bases; unmatched junction nucleotides: 8. The CDR3 has 17 amino acids. The CDR3 reads CASSIGTGTGGFNEQFF. Here the CDR3 DNA reads TGTGCCAGTAGTATAGGGACCGGGACAGGGGGGTTCAATGAGCAGTTCTTC.

The rearrangement uses TRBV6-2 or TRBV6-3 and TRBJ2-5; D may be TRBD2 (7 bases). The germline gives CDR1 MNHEY, CDR2 SVGEGT. This CDR3 has 16 amino acids. The V end lost 0 bases, the J end lost 6 bases, and 17 bases lay between the germline ends. Here the CDR3 reads CASSYSGASGFQTQYF. CDR3 nucleotide sequence: TGTGCCAGCAGTTACTCGGGGGCTAGCGGCTTCCAGACCCAGTACTTC.